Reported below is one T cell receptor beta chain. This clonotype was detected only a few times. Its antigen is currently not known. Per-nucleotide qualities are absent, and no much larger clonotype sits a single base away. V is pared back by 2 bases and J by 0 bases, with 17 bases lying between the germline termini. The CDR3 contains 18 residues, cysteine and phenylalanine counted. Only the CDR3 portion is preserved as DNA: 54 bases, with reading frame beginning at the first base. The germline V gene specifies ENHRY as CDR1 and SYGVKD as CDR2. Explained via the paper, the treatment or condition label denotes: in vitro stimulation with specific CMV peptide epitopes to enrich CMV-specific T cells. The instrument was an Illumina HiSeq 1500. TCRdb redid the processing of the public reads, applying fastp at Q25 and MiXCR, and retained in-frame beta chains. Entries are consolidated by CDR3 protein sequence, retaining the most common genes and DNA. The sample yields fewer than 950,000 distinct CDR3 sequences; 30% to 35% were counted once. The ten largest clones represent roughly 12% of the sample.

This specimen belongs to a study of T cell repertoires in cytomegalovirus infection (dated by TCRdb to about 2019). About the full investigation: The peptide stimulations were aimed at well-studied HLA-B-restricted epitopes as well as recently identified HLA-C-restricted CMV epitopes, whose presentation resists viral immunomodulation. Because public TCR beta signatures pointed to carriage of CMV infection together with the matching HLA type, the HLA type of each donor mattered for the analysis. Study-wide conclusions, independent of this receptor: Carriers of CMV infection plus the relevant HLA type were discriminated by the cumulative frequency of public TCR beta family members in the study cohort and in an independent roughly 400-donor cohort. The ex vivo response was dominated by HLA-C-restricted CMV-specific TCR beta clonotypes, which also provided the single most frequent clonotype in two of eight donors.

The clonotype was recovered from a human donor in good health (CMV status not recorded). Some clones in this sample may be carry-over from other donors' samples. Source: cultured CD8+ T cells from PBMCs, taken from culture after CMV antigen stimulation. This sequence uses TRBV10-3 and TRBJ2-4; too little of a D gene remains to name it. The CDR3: CAISEVWTSKLAKNIQYF. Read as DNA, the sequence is TGTGCCATCAGTGAGGTATGGACGTCGAAACTAGCCAAAAACATTCAGTACTTC.